This record looks at one T cell receptor beta chain sequence and its context. This specimen belongs to a study of cytomegalovirus exposure and HLA in healthy donors. Study overall: Previous work identified around 120 million unique TCR beta sequences from around 200 million T cells.

60 Vbeta and 13 Jbeta primers were used in PCR. TCRdb's copy holds only in-frame clones and misses some; the assay was immunoSEQ multiplex PCR. The sample has about 170,000 clones; around 83% are singletons. V lost 2 bases and J lost 9, with 17 bases in between. Per germline, CDR1 MNHNS and CDR2 SASEGT. This CDR3 has 15 amino acids. The chain recombines TRBV6-1 with TRBJ2-4, with D possibly matching TRBD2 (6 bases). The clonotype comes from a man younger than 45 in good health and CMV-seropositive. Input material: PBMCs. The CDR3 DNA is TGTGCCAGCAGTGAAAAGTGGGACTCTCCGTTCATTCAGTACTTC. Amino acid sequence: CASSEKWDSPFIQYF.